The T cell receptor (beta chain) under discussion was sequenced for a study of T cell changes during pregnancy in multiple sclerosis. This clone was counted a few times. The CDR3 length is 15 residues. With 4 bases removed from V and 0 bases from J, the gap between germline ends came to 7 bases. Germline CDR1 is MNHEY and CDR2 is SVGAGI. Libraries were prepared by immunoSEQ multiplex PCR; TCRdb keeps only in-frame clonotypes and omits some of them. This table holds about 54,000 clones, 85% to 90% found once. The V gene is TRBV6-5, the J gene TRBJ2-6; D uncertain. The sample was CD4+ T cells from peripheral blood mononuclear cells, taken in the first trimester of pregnancy. The TCR originated in a female donor with multiple sclerosis, enrolled in a pregnancy study. CDR3 coding DNA: TGTGCCAGCAGTTTATCAGGCTCTGGGGCCAACGTCCTGACTTTC. Protein sequence: CASSLSGSGANVLTF.